This TCR beta chain was identified in a study of shared clonotypes between healthy human individuals. Study-level background: CD4 naive and CD4 memory each took three plates per donor, while CD8 naive took two and CD8 memory one. Findings and limits, study-wide: Non-shared clonotypes had lower generation probabilities than clonotypes shared by all four sorted-subset donors.

Generated by immunoSEQ multiplex PCR, the TCRdb table keeps only in-frame clones and is missing some. This table has about 2.2 million clones, 80% to 95% appearing once. V was pared by 7 bases and J by 2 bases, with 9 bases between. CDR3 length equals 12 residues. Germline V gene sequence: CDR1 PRHDT, CDR2 FYEKMQ (reference sequence). Cells designated naive CD8 were CD45RO-negative and were positively selected for CCR7, with terminally differentiated effector memory CD45RA+ cells excluded. As to this clone: What it binds is unknown.

The sequence was collected from a man aged 18 to 30 in good health. Some clones in this sample may be carry-over from other donors' samples. The chain joins TRBV13 to TRBJ2-7, with D possibly being TRBD2 (6 bases). Material for sequencing was naive CD8+ T cells from PBMCs. CDR3 sequence: CASTEGPYEQYF. The CDR3 DNA is TGTGCCAGCACGGAGGGCCCCTACGAGCAGTACTTC.